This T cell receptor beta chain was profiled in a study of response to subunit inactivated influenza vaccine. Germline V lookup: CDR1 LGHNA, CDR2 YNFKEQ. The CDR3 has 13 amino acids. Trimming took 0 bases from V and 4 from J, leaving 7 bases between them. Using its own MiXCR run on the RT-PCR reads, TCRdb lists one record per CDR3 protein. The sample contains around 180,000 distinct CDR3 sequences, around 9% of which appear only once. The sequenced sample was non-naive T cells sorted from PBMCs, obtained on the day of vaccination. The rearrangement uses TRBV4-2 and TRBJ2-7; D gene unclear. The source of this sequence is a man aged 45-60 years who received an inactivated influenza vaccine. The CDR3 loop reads CASSQDSAYEQYF. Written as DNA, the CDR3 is TGTGCCAGCAGCCAAGATTCCGCTTACGAGCAGTACTTC.